The 2 T cell receptor beta chains reported below all come from one sample, sequenced in a study of T cell responses to AZD1222 COVID-19 vaccine. Sequencing was performed with immunoSEQ multiplex PCR; in TCRdb, only in-frame clones are kept and a portion is missing. The sample lists about 98,000 clones, 80% to 85% occurring once. Specimen: peripheral blood, collected on day 0 of AZD1222 vaccination. All receptors derive from an adult in good health.

This chain links TRBV28 with TRBJ1-1, with TRBD1 matching over 7 bases. Germline V gene data show CDR1 as MDHEN and CDR2 as SYDVKM. This CDR3 is built from 15 residues. After removal of 2 bases from V and 5 bases from J, the junction contained 8 bases not matched to a gene. The CDR3 bases are TGTGCCAGCAGTTTACTCCAGGGGGTTAGTACTGAAGCTTTCTTT. It encodes CASSLLQGVSTEAFF.

The rearrangement joins TRBV4-1 to TRBJ1-2; 7 nucleotides line up with TRBD1. This CDR3 contains 17 residues. Germline V gene sequence: CDR1 MGHRA, CDR2 YSYEKL. The ends lost 0 bases at V and 8 bases at J; junction bases unmatched: 15. This chain's CDR3 is CASSQDNVEGARTGYTF. CDR3 DNA sequence: TGCGCCAGCAGCCAAGATAATGTGGAGGGGGCGAGGACAGGCTACACCTTC.